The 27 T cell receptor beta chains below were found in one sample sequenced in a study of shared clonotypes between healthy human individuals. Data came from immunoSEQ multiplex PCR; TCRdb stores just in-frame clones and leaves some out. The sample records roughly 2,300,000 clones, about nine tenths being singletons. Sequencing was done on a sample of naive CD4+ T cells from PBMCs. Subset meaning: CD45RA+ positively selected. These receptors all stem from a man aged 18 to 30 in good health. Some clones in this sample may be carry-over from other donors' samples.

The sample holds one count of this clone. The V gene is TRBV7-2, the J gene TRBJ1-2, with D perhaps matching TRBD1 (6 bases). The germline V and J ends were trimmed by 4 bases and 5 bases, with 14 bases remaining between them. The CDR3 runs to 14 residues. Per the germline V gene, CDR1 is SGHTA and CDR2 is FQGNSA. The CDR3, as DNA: TGTGCCAGCAGCTACCAGGACAGAGTTTATGGCTACACCTTC. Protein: CASSYQDRVYGYTF. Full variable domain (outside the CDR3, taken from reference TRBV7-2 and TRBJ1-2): GAGVSQSPSNKVTEKGKDVELRCDPISGHTALYWYRQSLGQGLEFLIYFQGNSAPDKSGLPSDRFSAERTGGSVSTLTIQRTQQEDSAVYLCASSYQDRVYGYTFGSGTRLTVV.

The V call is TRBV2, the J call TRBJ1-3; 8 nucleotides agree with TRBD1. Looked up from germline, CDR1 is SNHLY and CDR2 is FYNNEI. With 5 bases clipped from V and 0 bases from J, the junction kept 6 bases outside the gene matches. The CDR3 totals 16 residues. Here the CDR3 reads CASSPGQALSGNTIYF. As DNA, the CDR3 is TGTGCCAGCAGTCCGGGACAGGCCCTCTCTGGAAACACCATATATTTT. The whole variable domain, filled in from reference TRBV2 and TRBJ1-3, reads EPEVTQTPSHQVTQMGQEVILRCVPISNHLYFYWYRQILGQKVEFLVSFYNNEISEKSEIFDDQFSVERPDGSNFTLKIRSTKLEDSAMYFCASSPGQALSGNTIYFGEGSWLTVV.

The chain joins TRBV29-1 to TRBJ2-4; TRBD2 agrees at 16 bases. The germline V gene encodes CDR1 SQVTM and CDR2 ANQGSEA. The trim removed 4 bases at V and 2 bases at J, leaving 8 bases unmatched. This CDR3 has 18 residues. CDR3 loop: CSVAGGLAGGLPKNIQYF. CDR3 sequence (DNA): TGCAGCGTTGCCGGGGGACTAGCGGGAGGGCTCCCCAAAAACATTCAGTACTTC.

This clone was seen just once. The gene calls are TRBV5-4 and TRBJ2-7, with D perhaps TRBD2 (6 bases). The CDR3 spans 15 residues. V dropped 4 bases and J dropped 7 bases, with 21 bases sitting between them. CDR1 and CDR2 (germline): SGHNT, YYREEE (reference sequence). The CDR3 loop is CASSQAVVAAVEQYF. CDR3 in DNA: TGTGCCAGCAGCCAAGCAGTAGTAGCGGCCGTAGAGCAGTACTTC.

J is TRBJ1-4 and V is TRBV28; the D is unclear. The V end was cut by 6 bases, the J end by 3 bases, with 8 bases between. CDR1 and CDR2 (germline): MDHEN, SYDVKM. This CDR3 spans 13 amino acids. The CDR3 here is CASSHGANEKLFF. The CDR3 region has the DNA TGTGCCAGCAGCCACGGGGCTAATGAAAAACTGTTTTTT.

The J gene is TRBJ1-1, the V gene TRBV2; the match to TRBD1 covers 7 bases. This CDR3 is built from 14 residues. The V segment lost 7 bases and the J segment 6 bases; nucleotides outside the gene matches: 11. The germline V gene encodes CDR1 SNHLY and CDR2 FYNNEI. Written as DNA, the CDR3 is TGTGCCAGCACCATCCGGGAGGGGGCGTCTGAAGCTTTCTTT. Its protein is CASTIREGASEAFF. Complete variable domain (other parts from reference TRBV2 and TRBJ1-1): EPEVTQTPSHQVTQMGQEVILRCVPISNHLYFYWYRQILGQKVEFLVSFYNNEISEKSEIFDDQFSVERPDGSNFTLKIRSTKLEDSAMYFCASTIREGASEAFFGQGTRLTVV.

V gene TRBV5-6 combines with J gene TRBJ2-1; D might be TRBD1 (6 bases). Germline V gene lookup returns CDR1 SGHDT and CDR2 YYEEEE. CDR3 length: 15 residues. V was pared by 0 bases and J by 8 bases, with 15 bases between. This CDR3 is CASSLVGGKGDEQFF. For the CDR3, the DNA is TGTGCCAGCAGCTTGGTCGGCGGAAAGGGGGATGAGCAGTTCTTC.

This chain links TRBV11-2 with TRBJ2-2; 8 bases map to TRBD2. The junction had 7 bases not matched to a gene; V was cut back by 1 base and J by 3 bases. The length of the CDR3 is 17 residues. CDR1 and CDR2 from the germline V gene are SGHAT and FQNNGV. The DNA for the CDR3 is TGTGCCAGCAGCTTAGTGATAGCGGGAACGGACACCGGGGAGCTGTTTTTT. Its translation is CASSLVIAGTDTGELFF.

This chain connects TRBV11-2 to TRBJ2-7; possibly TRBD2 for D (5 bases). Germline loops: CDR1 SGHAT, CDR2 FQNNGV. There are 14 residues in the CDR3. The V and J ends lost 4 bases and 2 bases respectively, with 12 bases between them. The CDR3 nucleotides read TGTGCCAGCAGCTCTACCGCCGGGACCTACGAGCAGTACTTC. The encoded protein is CASSSTAGTYEQYF.

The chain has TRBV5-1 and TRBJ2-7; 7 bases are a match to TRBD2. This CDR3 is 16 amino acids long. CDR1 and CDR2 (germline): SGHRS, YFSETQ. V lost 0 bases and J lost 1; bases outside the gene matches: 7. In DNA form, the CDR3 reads TGCGCCAGCAGCTTGGCCACGGGAGGAGGATCCTACGAGCAGTACTTC. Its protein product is CASSLATGGGSYEQYF.

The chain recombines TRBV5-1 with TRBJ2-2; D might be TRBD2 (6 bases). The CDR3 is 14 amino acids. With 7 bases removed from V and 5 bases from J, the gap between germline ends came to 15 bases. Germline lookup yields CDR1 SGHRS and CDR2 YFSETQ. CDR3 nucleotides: TGCGCCAGCGGGGGGACGGCGGGTACCGGGGAGCTGTTTTTT. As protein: CASGGTAGTGELFF.

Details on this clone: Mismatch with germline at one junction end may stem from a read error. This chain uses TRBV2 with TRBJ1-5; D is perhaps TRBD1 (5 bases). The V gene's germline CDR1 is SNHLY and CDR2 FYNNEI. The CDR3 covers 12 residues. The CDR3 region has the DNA TGTGCCAGCAGAGAAGCGGAGAGGGGCTTTTTTTTT. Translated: CASREAERGFFF.

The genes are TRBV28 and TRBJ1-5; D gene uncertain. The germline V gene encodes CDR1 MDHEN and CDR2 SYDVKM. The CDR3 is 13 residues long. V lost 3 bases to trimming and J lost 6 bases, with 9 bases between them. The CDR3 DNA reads TGTGCCAGCAGTTTCAAGGTGAGTCAGCCCCAGCATTTT. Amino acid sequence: CASSFKVSQPQHF.

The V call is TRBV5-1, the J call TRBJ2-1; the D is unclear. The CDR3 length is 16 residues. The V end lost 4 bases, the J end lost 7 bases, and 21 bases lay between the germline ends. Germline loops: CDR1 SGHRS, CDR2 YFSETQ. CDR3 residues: CASSTEVPLIRNEQFF. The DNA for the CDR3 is TGCGCCAGCAGCACCGAGGTCCCGTTGATAAGGAATGAGCAGTTCTTC.

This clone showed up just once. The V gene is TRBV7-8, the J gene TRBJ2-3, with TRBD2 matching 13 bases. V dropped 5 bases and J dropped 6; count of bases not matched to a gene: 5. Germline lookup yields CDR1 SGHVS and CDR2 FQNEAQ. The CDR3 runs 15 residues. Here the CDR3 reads CASSTGLAGRDTQYF. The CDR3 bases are TGTGCCAGCAGCACGGGACTAGCGGGGAGGGATACGCAGTATTTT.

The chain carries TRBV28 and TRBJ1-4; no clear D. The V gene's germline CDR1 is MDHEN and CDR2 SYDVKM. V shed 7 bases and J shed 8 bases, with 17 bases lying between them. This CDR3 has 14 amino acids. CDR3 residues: CASTLSGNWEKLFF. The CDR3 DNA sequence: TGTGCCAGCACCTTATCTGGGAATTGGGAAAAACTGTTTTTT.

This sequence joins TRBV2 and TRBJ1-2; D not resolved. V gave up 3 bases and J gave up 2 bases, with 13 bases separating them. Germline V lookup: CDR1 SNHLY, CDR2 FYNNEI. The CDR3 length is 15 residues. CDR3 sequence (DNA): TGTGCCAGCAGTGATAGCCCCAGAGCCAACTATGGCTACACCTTC. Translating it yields CASSDSPRANYGYTF. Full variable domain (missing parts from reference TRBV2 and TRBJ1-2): EPEVTQTPSHQVTQMGQEVILRCVPISNHLYFYWYRQILGQKVEFLVSFYNNEISEKSEIFDDQFSVERPDGSNFTLKIRSTKLEDSAMYFCASSDSPRANYGYTFGSGTRLTVV.

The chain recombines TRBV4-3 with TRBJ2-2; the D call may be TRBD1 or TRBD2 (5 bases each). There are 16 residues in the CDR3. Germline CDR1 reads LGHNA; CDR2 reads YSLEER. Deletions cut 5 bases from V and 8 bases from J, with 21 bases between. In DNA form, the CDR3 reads TGCGCCAGCAGCACCGGGACCCTAAAAAATGGGGGGGAGCTGTTTTTT. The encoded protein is CASSTGTLKNGGELFF.

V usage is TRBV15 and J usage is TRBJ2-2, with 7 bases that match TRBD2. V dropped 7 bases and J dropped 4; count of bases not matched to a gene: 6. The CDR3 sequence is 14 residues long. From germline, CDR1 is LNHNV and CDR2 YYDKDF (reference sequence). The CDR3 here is CATTRESGTGELFF. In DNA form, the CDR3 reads TGTGCCACCACGCGGGAGTCGGGCACCGGGGAGCTGTTTTTT. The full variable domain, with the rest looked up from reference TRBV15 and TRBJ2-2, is DAMVIQNPRYQVTQFGKPVTLSCSQTLNHNVMYWYQQKSSQAPKLLFHYYDKDFNNEADTPDNFQSRRPNTSFCFLDIRSPGLGDTAMYLCATTRESGTGELFFGEGSRLTVL.

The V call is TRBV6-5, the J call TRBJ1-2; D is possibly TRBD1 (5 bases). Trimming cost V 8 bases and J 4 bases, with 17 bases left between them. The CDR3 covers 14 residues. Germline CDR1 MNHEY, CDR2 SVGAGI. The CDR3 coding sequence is TGTGCCAGCCGATCCGATGGGGGGGTCTATGGCTACACCTTC. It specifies CASRSDGGVYGYTF.

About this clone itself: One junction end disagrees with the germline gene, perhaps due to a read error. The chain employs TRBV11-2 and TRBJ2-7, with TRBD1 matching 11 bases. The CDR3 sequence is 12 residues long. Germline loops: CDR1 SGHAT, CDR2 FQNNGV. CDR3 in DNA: TGTGCCAGCAGCTTAGATTGGGACAGGGGGAACTTC. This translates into CASSLDWDRGNF.

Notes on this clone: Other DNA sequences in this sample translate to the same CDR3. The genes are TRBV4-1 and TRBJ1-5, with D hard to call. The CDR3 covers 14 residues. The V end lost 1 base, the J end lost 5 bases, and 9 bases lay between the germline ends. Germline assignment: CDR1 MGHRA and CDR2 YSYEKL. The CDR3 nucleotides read TGCGCCAGCAGCCAAGGACGTGGGGATCAGCCCCAGCATTTT. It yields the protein CASSQGRGDQPQHF.

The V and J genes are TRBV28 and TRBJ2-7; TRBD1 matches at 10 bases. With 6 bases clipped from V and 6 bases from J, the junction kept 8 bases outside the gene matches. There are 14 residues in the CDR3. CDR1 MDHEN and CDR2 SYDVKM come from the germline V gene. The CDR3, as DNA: TGTGCCAGCAGCGCGGACAGGGGGGCCGCCGAGCAGTACTTC. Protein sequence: CASSADRGAAEQYF.

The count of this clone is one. The CDR3 loop is CASSLSPGYTGELFF. The CDR3 DNA reads TGTGCCAGCAGTTTATCCCCCGGCTACACCGGGGAGCTGTTTTTT. This chain uses TRBV28 with TRBJ2-2; D remains unclear. Germline V lookup: CDR1 MDHEN, CDR2 SYDVKM. CDR3 length equals 15 residues. Trimming left V 1 base short and J 3 bases short, with 9 bases between.

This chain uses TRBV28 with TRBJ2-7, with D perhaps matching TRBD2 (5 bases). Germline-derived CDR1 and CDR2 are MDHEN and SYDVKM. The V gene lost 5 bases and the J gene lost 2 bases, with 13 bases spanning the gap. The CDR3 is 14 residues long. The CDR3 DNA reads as TGTGCCAGCAGTAGGCCTCCGGAGGCCTACGAGCAGTACTTC. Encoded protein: CASSRPPEAYEQYF.

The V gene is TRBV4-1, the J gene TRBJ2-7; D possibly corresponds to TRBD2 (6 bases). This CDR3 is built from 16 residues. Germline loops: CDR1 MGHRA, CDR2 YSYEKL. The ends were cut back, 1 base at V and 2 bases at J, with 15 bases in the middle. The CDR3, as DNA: TGCGCCAGCAGCCAAGGGGAGGTCGGAGCGGCCTACGAGCAGTACTTC. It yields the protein CASSQGEVGAAYEQYF.

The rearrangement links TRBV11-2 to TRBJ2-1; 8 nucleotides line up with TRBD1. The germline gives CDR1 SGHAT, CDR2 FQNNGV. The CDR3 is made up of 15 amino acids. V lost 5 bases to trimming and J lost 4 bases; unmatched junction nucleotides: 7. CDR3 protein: CASSPDRAFYNEQFF. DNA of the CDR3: TGTGCCAGCAGCCCGGACAGGGCTTTTTACAATGAGCAGTTCTTC.